Listed below are T cell receptor beta chains from one sample, sequenced in a study of Ad26.COV2.S vaccination and SARS-CoV-2 variants. Sequencing was performed with immunoSEQ multiplex PCR; in TCRdb, only in-frame clones are kept and a portion is missing. Among hundreds of thousands of clones listed, roughly nine tenths were seen once. The sequencing here drew on peripheral blood, taken in a trial of Ad26.COV2.S vaccine versus placebo. The receptors were gathered from a person aged 18-65 years who received the Ad26.COV2.S COVID-19 vaccine or a placebo. Each CDR3 is given with its conserved first and last residue. D genes are given only for firm matches. The listing skips clone size in some rows; elsewhere it reads once, few, many or a size class.

V: TRBV5-1; D: .; J: TRBJ1-2; size: once; DNA: TGCGCCAGCAGCTTCGGCAGGGGAGATGGCTACACCTTC; CDR3: CASSFGRGDGYTF
V: TRBV3-1/TRBV3-2; D: TRBD2; J: TRBJ2-1; size: .; DNA: TGTGCCAGCAGCCCCGAACTAGCGTCCTACAATGAGCAGTTCTTC; CDR3: CASSPELASYNEQFF
V: TRBV5-1; D: .; J: TRBJ2-5; size: .; DNA: TGCGCCAGCAGCCCTCGGGACGGACAAGAGACCCAGTACTTC; CDR3: CASSPRDGQETQYF
V: TRBV6-4; D: .; J: TRBJ1-4; size: .; DNA: TGTGCCACCCAGGGAGTTCGGCGTATTAAGCAGGGACTTAATGAAAAACTGTTTTTT; CDR3: CATQGVRRIKQGLNEKLFF
V: TRBV5-6; D: .; J: TRBJ1-2; size: .; DNA: TGTGCCAGCAGTTTTGGCAGGGTTACGGGAGGCTACACCTTC; CDR3: CASSFGRVTGGYTF
V: TRBV3-1/TRBV3-2; D: TRBD2; J: TRBJ2-1; size: .; DNA: TGTGCCAGCAGCCGCATGATGGCTAGCGGGGGGATTGAGCAGTTCTTC; CDR3: CASSRMMASGGIEQFF
V: TRBV15; D: TRBD1; J: TRBJ2-1; size: .; DNA: TGTGCCACCAGCGCCTGGACAGGGAATGAGCAGTTCTTC; CDR3: CATSAWTGNEQFF
V: TRBV5-1; D: .; J: TRBJ2-3; size: .; DNA: TGCGCCAGCCTAACGGGACCGGACAGCACAGATACGCAGTATTTT; CDR3: CASLTGPDSTDTQYF
V: TRBV27; D: .; J: TRBJ1-5; size: .; DNA: TGTGCCAGCGGACCGGGTCCTAATCAGCCCCAGCATTTT; CDR3: CASGPGPNQPQHF
V: TRBV7-9; D: .; J: TRBJ2-1; size: .; DNA: TGTGCCAGCAGCTCCCAAGGGACGGCAAGATTCAATGAGCAGTTCTTC; CDR3: CASSSQGTARFNEQFF
V: TRBV7-3; D: .; J: TRBJ2-3; size: .; DNA: TGTGCCAGCAGCCCCCGGGGGGCGGTAACAGATACGCAGTATTTT; CDR3: CASSPRGAVTDTQYF
V: TRBV6-5; D: .; J: TRBJ1-4; size: .; DNA: TGTGCCAGCAGTTACTCGGGCCAGGGGAGCGAAAAACTGTTTTTT; CDR3: CASSYSGQGSEKLFF
V: TRBV7-9; D: .; J: TRBJ1-4; size: once; DNA: TGTGCCAGCAGCTTAGCGGCAAGAAGTGAAAAACTGTTTTTT; CDR3: CASSLAARSEKLFF
V: TRBV27; D: .; J: TRBJ1-2; size: .; DNA: TGTGCCAGCCGCGACAGAAACTATGGCTACACCTTC; CDR3: CASRDRNYGYTF
V: TRBV19; D: TRBD2; J: TRBJ2-7; size: .; DNA: TGTGCCAGTAGCCCTTGGACTAGCGGGACCTACGAGCAGTACTTC; CDR3: CASSPWTSGTYEQYF
V: TRBV7-9; D: TRBD1; J: TRBJ1-6; size: .; DNA: TGTGCCAGCAGCGGTACAGGGGGTAATTCACCCCTCCACTTT; CDR3: CASSGTGGNSPLHF
V: TRBV20-1; D: .; J: TRBJ2-1; size: many; DNA: TGCAGTGCTACCAGGTTCAATGAGCAGTTCTTC; CDR3: CSATRFNEQFF
V: TRBV5-1; D: .; J: TRBJ1-2; size: .; DNA: TGCGCCAGCAGCTATTCGCGTCTTGGCTACACCTTC; CDR3: CASSYSRLGYTF
V: TRBV5-1; D: .; J: TRBJ1-2; size: .; DNA: TGCGCCAGCAGCTTGGTTCCGGGAACGTCCGACTATGGCTACACCTTC; CDR3: CASSLVPGTSDYGYTF
V: TRBV9; D: .; J: TRBJ2-1; size: .; DNA: TGTGCCAGCAGCGCCCCCGGGGAACTGAATGATGAGCAGTTCTTC; CDR3: CASSAPGELNDEQFF
V: TRBV3-1/TRBV3-2; D: TRBD2; J: TRBJ2-1; size: once; DNA: TGTGCCAGCAGCCCGGCGGGAGGGCCTCGAAATGAGCAGTTCTTC; CDR3: CASSPAGGPRNEQFF
V: TRBV19; D: .; J: TRBJ2-1; size: .; DNA: TGTGCCAGTAGTGGAGGGGGGAGCTCCTACAATGAGCAGTTCTTC; CDR3: CASSGGGSSYNEQFF
V: TRBV5-1; D: .; J: TRBJ1-5; size: .; DNA: TGCGCCAGCAGCTGGGGGGGGAAGGATCAGCCCCAGCATTTT; CDR3: CASSWGGKDQPQHF
V: TRBV27; D: TRBD2; J: TRBJ2-7; size: .; DNA: TGTGCCAGCAGTTTATCCCTGGGACTAGCGTCGTACTTC; CDR3: CASSLSLGLASYF
V: TRBV6-4; D: .; J: TRBJ1-2; size: .; DNA: TGTGCCAGCTCCTCAGGCTATGGCTACACCTTC; CDR3: CASSSGYGYTF
V: TRBV5-4; D: TRBD2; J: TRBJ2-7; size: .; DNA: TGTGCCAGCAGCTCCGCCTCTCAGCGGGGGGGCGTAAACTACGAGCAGTACTTC; CDR3: CASSSASQRGGVNYEQYF
V: TRBV14; D: .; J: TRBJ2-1; size: once; DNA: TGTGCCAGCAGCCAAGGTGTGAGTTACTACAATGAGCAGTTCTTC; CDR3: CASSQGVSYYNEQFF
V: TRBV3-1/TRBV3-2; D: .; J: TRBJ2-5; size: .; DNA: TGTGCCAGCAGCCGGGGTGAAGAGACCCAGTACTTC; CDR3: CASSRGEETQYF
V: TRBV10-3; D: .; J: TRBJ2-1; size: .; DNA: TGTGCCATCAGAGGACTGGGTAGGAGTGAGCAGTTCTTC; CDR3: CAIRGLGRSEQFF
V: TRBV18; D: TRBD1; J: TRBJ2-7; size: few; DNA: TGTGCCAGCTCACCAGGGGCGACAGGGAACGAGCAGTACTTC; CDR3: CASSPGATGNEQYF
V: TRBV5-6; D: .; J: TRBJ2-5; size: .; DNA: TGTGCCAGCAGCTTGGCCGGGACGGTTGAGACCCAGTACTTC; CDR3: CASSLAGTVETQYF
V: TRBV5-1; D: TRBD1; J: TRBJ2-5; size: .; DNA: TGCGCCAGCTCGACAGGGGCCCTCCAAGAGACCCAGTACTTC; CDR3: CASSTGALQETQYF
V: TRBV3-1/TRBV3-2; D: TRBD1; J: TRBJ1-3; size: .; DNA: TGTGCCAGCAGCCAGGGGGACAGTGGTTTTTACTTAAACACCATATATTTT; CDR3: CASSQGDSGFYLNTIYF
V: TRBV6-2/TRBV6-3; D: .; J: TRBJ1-2; size: .; DNA: TGTGCCAGCAGTGAGGACTGGGGCTACACCTTC; CDR3: CASSEDWGYTF
V: TRBV7-6; D: TRBD2; J: TRBJ2-1; size: .; DNA: TGTGCCAGCAGCCCCACCGGGACTAGCGGGGGATCCTACAATGAGCAGTTCTTC; CDR3: CASSPTGTSGGSYNEQFF